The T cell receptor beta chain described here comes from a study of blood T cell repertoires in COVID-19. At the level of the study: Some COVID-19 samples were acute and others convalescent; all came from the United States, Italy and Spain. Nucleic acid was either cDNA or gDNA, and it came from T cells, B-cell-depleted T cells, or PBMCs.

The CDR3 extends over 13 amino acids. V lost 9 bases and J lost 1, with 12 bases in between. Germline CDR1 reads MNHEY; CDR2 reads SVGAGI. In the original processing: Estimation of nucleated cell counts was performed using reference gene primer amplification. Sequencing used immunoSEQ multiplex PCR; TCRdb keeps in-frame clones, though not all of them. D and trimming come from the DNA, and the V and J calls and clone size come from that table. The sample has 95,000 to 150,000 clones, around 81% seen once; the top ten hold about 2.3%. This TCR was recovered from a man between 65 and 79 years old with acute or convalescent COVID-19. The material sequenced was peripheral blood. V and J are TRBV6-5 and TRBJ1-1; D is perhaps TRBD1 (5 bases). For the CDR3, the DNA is TGTGCCAGACCCGGGACTCCGAACACTGAAGCTTTCTTT. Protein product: CARPGTPNTEAFF.